Listed below are T cell receptor beta chains from one sample, sequenced in a study of blood T cell repertoires in COVID-19. The assay was immunoSEQ multiplex PCR, and TCRdb's table has in-frame clones only and misses some. The profile shows 150,000 to 200,000 clones, around 83% of them singletons. Sequencing input: peripheral blood. The receptors were gathered from a woman aged 70-85 years with COVID-19, enrolled during active disease. CDR3s include the opening cysteine and the closing phenylalanine or tryptophan. The D gene is left open where the match is weak. Clone size is not always given. Where it is, it says once, few, many or a class for expanded clones.

CDR3 DNA | CDR3 protein | J gene | clone size | D gene | V gene
TGTGCCAGTAGTATAGACAGCGGGAGGGCCAATGAGCAGTTCTTC | CASSIDSGRANEQFF | TRBJ2-1 | - | TRBD2 | TRBV19
TGTGCCAGCAGCGTAGCTGACAGCCTCGGAGAAGATACGCAGTATTTT | CASSVADSLGEDTQYF | TRBJ2-3 | - | - | TRBV9
TGTGCCAGCAGCTCCCGGGGGGAGGCCAACGTCCTGACTTTC | CASSSRGEANVLTF | TRBJ2-6 | - | TRBD2 | TRBV11-1
TGTGCCTGGACAAGCGGACTTATGGGGACGCAGTATTTT | CAWTSGLMGTQYF | TRBJ2-3 | - | - | TRBV30
TGTGCCACCAGCGACGTAAGGATAGCGGGAGGTTACGAGCAGTACTTC | CATSDVRIAGGYEQYF | TRBJ2-7 | - | TRBD2 | TRBV15
TGTGCCAGTAGTAGGGACAGGGTGTTTGCTTTCTTT | CASSRDRVFAFF | TRBJ1-1 | - | TRBD1 | TRBV19
TGTGCCAGCAGCATCGGACAGGGGAACACTGAAGCTTTCTTT | CASSIGQGNTEAFF | TRBJ1-1 | - | TRBD1 | TRBV7-6
TGCGCCAGCAGCTCCACCCCGAGCGGGAGAAACACCGGGGAGCTGTTTTTT | CASSSTPSGRNTGELFF | TRBJ2-2 | - | TRBD2 | TRBV5-1
TGTGCCACCAGATCACAGGGGATCCAAGAGACCCAGTACTTC | CATRSQGIQETQYF | TRBJ2-5 | - | TRBD1 | TRBV24-1
TGTGCCAGCAGTTTTGGGGTCCTCAGGGGTAAGAGCAATCAGCCCCAGCATTTT | CASSFGVLRGKSNQPQHF | TRBJ1-5 | - | - | TRBV28
TGTGCCAGCAGCTCTAGGGACAACTCTGGAAACACCATATATTTT | CASSSRDNSGNTIYF | TRBJ1-3 | - | - | TRBV7-6
TGTGCCACCAGCAGAGTGGGAAGCGGGAGGGGCGGCGGGGATACGCAGTATTTT | CATSRVGSGRGGGDTQYF | TRBJ2-3 | - | TRBD2 | TRBV15
TGTGCCAGCAGCTTAGCATTCGGGACTAGCGGGATCAATGAGCAGTTCTTC | CASSLAFGTSGINEQFF | TRBJ2-1 | few | TRBD2 | TRBV11-2
TGTGCCAGCAGTTTTAGGGGTGGGATAGATACGCAGTATTTT | CASSFRGGIDTQYF | TRBJ2-3 | - | - | TRBV27
TGTGCCAGCAGCTTAGATTCAGGTGGCTCCTATAATTCACCCCTCCACTTT | CASSLDSGGSYNSPLHF | TRBJ1-6 | few | - | TRBV11-3
TGTGCCATCAGGACTAGCGGGCAAGATACGCAGTATTTT | CAIRTSGQDTQYF | TRBJ2-3 | - | TRBD2 | TRBV10-3
TGCGCCAGCAGCTTGCTCGGGGGACAGGGCTCCTACAATGAGCAGTTCTTC | CASSLLGGQGSYNEQFF | TRBJ2-1 | - | TRBD1 | TRBV5-1
TGTGCCAGCAGCCTAACTAGCCTAGGAGAGCTGTTTTTT | CASSLTSLGELFF | TRBJ2-2 | - | - | TRBV11-3
TGCGCCAGCAGCTTGACAATTAGCACAGATACGCAGTATTTT | CASSLTISTDTQYF | TRBJ2-3 | - | - | TRBV5-1
TGTGCCAGCAGAGTTTGGGACTCTTTTTACGAGCAGTACTTC | CASRVWDSFYEQYF | TRBJ2-7 | few | - | TRBV5-6
TGTGCCACGCTTGCCCGGACAGGGGCTCCCGGGGGGTTGTATGGCCCGAACACTGAAGCTTTCTTT | CATLARTGAPGGLYGPNTEAFF | TRBJ1-1 | once | TRBD1 | TRBV28
TGTGCCAGCAGCTTGGGGCTAGCGAGGGATGAGCAGTTCTTC | CASSLGLARDEQFF | TRBJ2-1 | - | - | TRBV7-3
TGTGCCAGCTTTTCCCCGGGACTTCCCTACGAGCAGTACTTC | CASFSPGLPYEQYF | TRBJ2-7 | once | - | TRBV27
TGTGCCAGCAGTCCTGGGACTTTCACCGGGGAGCTGTTTTTT | CASSPGTFTGELFF | TRBJ2-2 | once | - | TRBV28
TGTGCCAGCAGCCGAACAGGGGGCAATCAGCCCCAGCATTTT | CASSRTGGNQPQHF | TRBJ1-5 | - | TRBD1 | TRBV3-1/TRBV3-2
TGTGCCAGCAGCTTGGACGGCTCGGGAAGGACCCTCCACTTT | CASSLDGSGRTLHF | TRBJ1-6 | - | - | TRBV7-9
TGTGCCAGTAGTATAGGTCAACAGGTGAACACTGAAGCTTTCTTT | CASSIGQQVNTEAFF | TRBJ1-1 | - | - | TRBV19
TGTGCCAGCAGCTTAGCGCCCCGGGAGACCCAGTACTTC | CASSLAPRETQYF | TRBJ2-5 | - | - | TRBV7-3
TGTGCCAGCAAAGACATCACTTTTGGGGGGGGGACCCAGTACTTC | CASKDITFGGGTQYF | TRBJ2-5 | - | TRBD2 | TRBV27
TGTGCCAGCAGCCGGGACAGGGGGCTTAACGTCCTGACTTTC | CASSRDRGLNVLTF | TRBJ2-6 | - | TRBD1 | TRBV7-2
TGTGCCAGCAGCACCGGACAGGGGTCCTACAATGAGCAGTTCTTC | CASSTGQGSYNEQFF | TRBJ2-1 | - | - | TRBV12-1
TGTGCCAGCAGCTTACTACAGGGGGCGTTTGGCTACACCTTC | CASSLLQGAFGYTF | TRBJ1-2 | - | TRBD1 | TRBV5-4
TGTGCCAGCAGCCAAAACAAACAGGGCGGTGGAAACACCATATATTTT | CASSQNKQGGGNTIYF | TRBJ1-3 | - | - | TRBV4-2
TGTGCCACCGCTTGGCGGGGGGTGGGGGAGACCCAGTACTTC | CATAWRGVGETQYF | TRBJ2-5 | - | TRBD2 | TRBV27
TGTGCCAGCAGTTACGGACAGGGGGCAACTGAAGCTTTCTTT | CASSYGQGATEAFF | TRBJ1-1 | - | TRBD1 | TRBV6-5